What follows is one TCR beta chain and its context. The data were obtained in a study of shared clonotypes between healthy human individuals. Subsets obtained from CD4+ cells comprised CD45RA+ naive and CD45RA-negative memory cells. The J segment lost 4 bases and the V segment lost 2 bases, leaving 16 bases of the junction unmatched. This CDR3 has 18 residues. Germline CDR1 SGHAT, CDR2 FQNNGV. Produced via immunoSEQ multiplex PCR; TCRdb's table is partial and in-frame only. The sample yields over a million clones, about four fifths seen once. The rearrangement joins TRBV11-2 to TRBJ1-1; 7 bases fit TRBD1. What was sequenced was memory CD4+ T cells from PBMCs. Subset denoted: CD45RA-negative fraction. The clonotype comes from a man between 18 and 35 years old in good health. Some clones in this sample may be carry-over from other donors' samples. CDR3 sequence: CASSLPRGGTAWSTEAFF. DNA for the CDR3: TGTGCCAGCAGCTTACCGCGGGGGGGGACAGCCTGGAGCACTGAAGCTTTCTTT.